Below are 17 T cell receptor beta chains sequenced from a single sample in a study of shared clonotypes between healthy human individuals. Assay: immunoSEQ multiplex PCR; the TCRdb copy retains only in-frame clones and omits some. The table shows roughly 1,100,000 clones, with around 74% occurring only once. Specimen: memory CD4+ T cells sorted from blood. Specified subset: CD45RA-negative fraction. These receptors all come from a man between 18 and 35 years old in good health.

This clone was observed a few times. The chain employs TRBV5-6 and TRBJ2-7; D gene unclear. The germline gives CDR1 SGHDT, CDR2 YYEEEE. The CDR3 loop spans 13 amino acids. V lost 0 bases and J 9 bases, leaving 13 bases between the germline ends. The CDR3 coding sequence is TGTGCCAGCAGCTTGGGGACCGCCCTGGGGCAGTACTTC. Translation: CASSLGTALGQYF.

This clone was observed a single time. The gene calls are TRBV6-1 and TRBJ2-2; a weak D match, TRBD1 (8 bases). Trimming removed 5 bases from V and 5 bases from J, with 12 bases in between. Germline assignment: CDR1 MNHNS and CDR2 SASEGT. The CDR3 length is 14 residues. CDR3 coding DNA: TGTGCCAGCAGTAACAGGGGGGGGACCGGGGAGCTGTTTTTT. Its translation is CASSNRGGTGELFF.

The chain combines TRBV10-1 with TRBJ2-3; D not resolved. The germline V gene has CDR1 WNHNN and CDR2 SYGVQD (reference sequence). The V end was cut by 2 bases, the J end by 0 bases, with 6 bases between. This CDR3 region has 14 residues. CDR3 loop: CASSEGSSTDTQYF. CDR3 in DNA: TGCGCCAGCAGTGAGGGCTCTAGCACAGATACGCAGTATTTT.

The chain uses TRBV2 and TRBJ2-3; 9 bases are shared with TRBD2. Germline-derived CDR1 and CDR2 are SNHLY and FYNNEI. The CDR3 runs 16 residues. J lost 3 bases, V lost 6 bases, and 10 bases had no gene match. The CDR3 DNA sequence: TGTGCCAGCAGCCCCGGGACTAGCCGAAGGACAGATACGCAGTATTTT. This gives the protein CASSPGTSRRTDTQYF. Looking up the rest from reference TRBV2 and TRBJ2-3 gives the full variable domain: EPEVTQTPSHQVTQMGQEVILRCVPISNHLYFYWYRQILGQKVEFLVSFYNNEISEKSEIFDDQFSVERPDGSNFTLKIRSTKLEDSAMYFCASSPGTSRRTDTQYFGPGTRLTVL.

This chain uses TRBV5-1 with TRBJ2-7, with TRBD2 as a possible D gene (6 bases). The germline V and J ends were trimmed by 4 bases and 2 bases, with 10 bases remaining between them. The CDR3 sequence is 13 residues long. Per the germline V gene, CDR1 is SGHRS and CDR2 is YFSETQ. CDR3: CASSRGGTYEQYF. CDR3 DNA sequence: TGCGCCAGCAGCCGCGGAGGGACCTACGAGCAGTACTTC.

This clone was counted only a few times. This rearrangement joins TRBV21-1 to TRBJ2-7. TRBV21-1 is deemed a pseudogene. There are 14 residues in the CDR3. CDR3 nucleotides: TGTGCCAGCAGCAAAGATAGACGCATTTACGAGCAGTACTTC. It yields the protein CASSKDRRIYEQYF.

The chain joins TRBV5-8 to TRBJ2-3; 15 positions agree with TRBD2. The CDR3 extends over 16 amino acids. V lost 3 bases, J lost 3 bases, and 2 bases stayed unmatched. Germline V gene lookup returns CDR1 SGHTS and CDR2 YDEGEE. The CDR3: CASSSGTSGGTDTQYF. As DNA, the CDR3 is TGTGCCAGCAGCTCCGGGACTAGCGGGGGGACAGATACGCAGTATTTT.

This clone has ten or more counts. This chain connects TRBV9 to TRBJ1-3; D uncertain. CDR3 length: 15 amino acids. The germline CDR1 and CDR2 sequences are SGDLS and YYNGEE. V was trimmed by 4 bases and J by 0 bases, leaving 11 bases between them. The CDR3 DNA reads TGTGCCAGCAGCCCCCAGGAGCTCTCTGGAAACACCATATATTTT. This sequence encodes CASSPQELSGNTIYF.

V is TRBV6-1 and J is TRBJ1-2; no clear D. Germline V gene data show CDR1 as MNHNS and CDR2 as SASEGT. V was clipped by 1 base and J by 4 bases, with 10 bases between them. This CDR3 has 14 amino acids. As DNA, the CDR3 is TGTGCCAGCAGTGAAGTAAGAGGGCCCTATGGCTACACCTTC. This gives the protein CASSEVRGPYGYTF.

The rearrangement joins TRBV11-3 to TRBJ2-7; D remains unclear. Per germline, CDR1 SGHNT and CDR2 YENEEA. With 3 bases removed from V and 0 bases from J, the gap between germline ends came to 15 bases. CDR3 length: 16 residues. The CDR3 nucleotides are TGTGCCAGCAGCTTTAAGTCTCAGGTCCACTCCTACGAGCAGTACTTC. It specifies CASSFKSQVHSYEQYF. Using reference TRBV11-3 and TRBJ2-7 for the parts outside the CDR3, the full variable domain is EAGVVQSPRYKIIEKKQPVAFWCNPISGHNTLYWYLQNLGQGPELLIRYENEEAVDDSQLPKDRFSAERLKGVDSTLKIQPAELGDSAVYLCASSFKSQVHSYEQYFGPGTRLTVT.

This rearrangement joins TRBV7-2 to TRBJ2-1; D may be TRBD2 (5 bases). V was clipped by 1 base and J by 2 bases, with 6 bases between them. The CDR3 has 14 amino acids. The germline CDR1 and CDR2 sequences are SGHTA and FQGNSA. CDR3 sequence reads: CASSLDGTYNEQFF. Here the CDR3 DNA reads TGTGCCAGCAGCTTAGACGGGACCTACAATGAGCAGTTCTTC.

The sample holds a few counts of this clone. The CDR3 protein is CASRGSYQAETQYF. The CDR3 DNA follows: TGTGCCAGCAGGGGGAGTTATCAGGCGGAGACCCAGTACTTC. V is TRBV6-1 and J is TRBJ2-5; a weak D match, TRBD2 (5 bases). The V and J ends lost 6 bases and 5 bases respectively, with 16 bases between them. The CDR3 is made up of 14 amino acids. CDR1 is MNHNS, CDR2 SASEGT, per germline.

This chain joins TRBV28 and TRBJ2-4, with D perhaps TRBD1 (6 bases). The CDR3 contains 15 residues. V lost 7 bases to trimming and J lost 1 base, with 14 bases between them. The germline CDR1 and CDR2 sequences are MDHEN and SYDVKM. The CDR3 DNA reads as TGTGCCAGCAATACAGGGTCCCGTGCCAAAAACATTCAGTACTTC. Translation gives CASNTGSRAKNIQYF.

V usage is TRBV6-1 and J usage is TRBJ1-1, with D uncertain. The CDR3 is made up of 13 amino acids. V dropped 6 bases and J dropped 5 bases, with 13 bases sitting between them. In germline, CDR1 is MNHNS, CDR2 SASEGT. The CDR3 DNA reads TGTGCCAGCAGGACCCAACTTGGAACTGAAGCTTTCTTT. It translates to CASRTQLGTEAFF.

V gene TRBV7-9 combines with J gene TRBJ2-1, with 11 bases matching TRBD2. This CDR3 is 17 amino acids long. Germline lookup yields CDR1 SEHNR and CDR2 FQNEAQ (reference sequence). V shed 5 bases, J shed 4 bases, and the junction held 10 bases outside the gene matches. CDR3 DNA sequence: TGTGCCAGCAGCCGACTCACTAGCGGGAGTAAGTACAATGAGCAGTTCTTC. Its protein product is CASSRLTSGSKYNEQFF.

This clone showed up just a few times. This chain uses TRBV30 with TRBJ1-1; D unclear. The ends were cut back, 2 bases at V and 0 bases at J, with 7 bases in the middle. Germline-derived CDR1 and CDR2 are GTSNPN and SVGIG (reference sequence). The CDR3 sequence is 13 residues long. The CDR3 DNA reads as TGTGCCTGGAGTCGTTTTGTGAACACTGAAGCTTTCTTT. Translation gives CAWSRFVNTEAFF.

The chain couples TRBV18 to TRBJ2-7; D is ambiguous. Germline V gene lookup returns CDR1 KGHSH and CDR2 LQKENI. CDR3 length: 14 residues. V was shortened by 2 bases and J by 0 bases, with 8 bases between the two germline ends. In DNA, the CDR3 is TGTGCCAGCTCACCAGGGGTAGCCTCCTACGAGCAGTACTTC. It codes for CASSPGVASYEQYF.